Presented here are 21 T cell receptor beta chains from one specimen sequenced in a study of blood T cell repertoires in COVID-19. The data were produced by immunoSEQ multiplex PCR, yet TCRdb's version contains in-frame clones alone and is incomplete. The repertoire holds 280,000 or so clones, with 90% as singletons. The sample taken for sequencing was PBMCs or T cells enriched from blood (not recorded which). The receptors here all came from a woman aged 18-30 years with acute COVID-19.

The CDR3 nucleotides are TGTGCCAGTAAGTTTGTCGGGACGCAGTATTTT. Residues: CASKFVGTQYF. The chain combines TRBV19 with TRBJ2-3; D remains ambiguous. CDR1 is LNHDA and CDR2 is SQIVND in the germline V gene (reference sequence). Trimming shortened V by 7 bases and J by 9 bases, and 11 bases separated the two germline ends. The CDR3 contains 11 residues. Looking up the rest from reference TRBV19 and TRBJ2-3 gives the full variable domain: DGGITQSPKYLFRKEGQNVTLSCEQNLNHDAMYWYRQDPGQGLRLIYYSQIVNDFQKGDIAEGYSVSREKKESFPLTVTSAQKNPTAFYLCASKFVGTQYFGPGTRLTVL.

The V gene is TRBV18, the J gene TRBJ2-7; 14 bases align to TRBD2. This CDR3 comprises 16 residues. Looked up from germline, CDR1 is KGHSH and CDR2 is LQKENI. V trimming: 3 bases; J trimming: 6 bases; junction bases outside the gene matches: 7. CDR3 coding DNA: TGTGCCAGCTCACCGTCGGGACTAGCGGGAGTTTCCGAGCAGTACTTC. Translating gives CASSPSGLAGVSEQYF.

V usage is TRBV2 and J usage is TRBJ1-2; 11 bases are a match to TRBD1. This CDR3 spans 15 amino acids. Per germline, CDR1 SNHLY and CDR2 FYNNEI. The trim removed 7 bases at V and 7 bases at J, leaving 11 bases unmatched. The CDR3 loop is CASIIPGQGAFGYTF. The CDR3 nucleotides are TGTGCCAGCATCATCCCTGGACAGGGGGCCTTTGGCTACACCTTC.

This clone was counted a single time. This chain links TRBV3-1 (or the pseudogene TRBV3-2) with TRBJ1-1; D is perhaps TRBD1 (6 bases). V was shortened by 4 bases and J by 4 bases, with 10 bases between the two germline ends. CDR3 length: 13 amino acids. Germline assignment: CDR1 LGHDT and CDR2 YNNKEL (reference sequence). CDR3 protein: CASSPTGSTEAFF. The CDR3 region has the DNA TGTGCCAGCAGCCCCACAGGGTCCACTGAAGCTTTCTTT.

The V and J genes are TRBV18 and TRBJ2-1; possibly TRBD1 for D (6 bases). This CDR3 is 16 amino acids long. Trimming pared 1 base from V and 0 bases from J, leaving 10 bases between. Germline CDR1 and CDR2: KGHSH and LQKENI. The CDR3, as DNA: TGTGCCAGCTCACCACAACAGGGTAGCTCCTACAATGAGCAGTTCTTC. It encodes CASSPQQGSSYNEQFF.

The V gene is TRBV7-2, the J gene TRBJ1-1, with D uncertain. CDR1 and CDR2 from the germline V gene are SGHTA and FQGNSA. The CDR3 runs to 15 residues. V was pared by 4 bases and J by 5 bases, with 17 bases between. CDR3 nucleotide sequence: TGTGCCAGCAGCTCAACGGACGGAGGAGGGACTGAAGCTTTCTTT. It yields the protein CASSSTDGGGTEAFF.

J is TRBJ2-1 and V is TRBV28; possibly TRBD2 for D (5 bases). The germline CDR1 and CDR2 sequences are MDHEN and SYDVKM. The CDR3 has 14 amino acids. Trimming shortened V by 6 bases and J by 0 bases, and 9 bases separated the two germline ends. CDR3 in DNA: TGTGCCAGCAGAAGACTATCCTCCTACAATGAGCAGTTCTTC. Translated, it gives CASRRLSSYNEQFF.

On this clone itself: The same CDR3 can be traced to other DNA sequences in this sample. J is TRBJ2-7 and V is TRBV27; D might be TRBD2 (6 bases). From germline, CDR1 is MNHEY and CDR2 SMNVEV (reference sequence). The CDR3 is 14 amino acids. V lost 1 base to trimming and J lost 0 bases, with 7 bases between them. In DNA form, the CDR3 reads TGTGCCAGCAGTTTATTGGGGGGCTCCTACGAGCAGTACTTC. Its protein product is CASSLLGGSYEQYF.

The count of this clone is one. The CDR3 is CASSSTGPTGELFF. CDR3 DNA sequence: TGTGCCAGCAGTTCGACAGGGCCCACCGGGGAGCTGTTTTTT. V gene TRBV6-5 combines with J gene TRBJ2-2; TRBD1 matches 7 bases. CDR1 and CDR2 from the germline V gene are MNHEY and SVGAGI. Trimming at V came to 4 bases and at J to 4 bases, leaving 3 bases not matched to a gene. CDR3 length: 14 amino acids.

J is TRBJ1-3 and V is TRBV30, with 7 bases that match TRBD1. The CDR3 totals 17 residues. Trimming at V came to 1 base and at J to 3 bases, leaving 12 bases not matched to a gene. Germline CDR1 is GTSNPN and CDR2 is SVGIG (reference sequence). CDR3 DNA: TGTGCCTGGAGTGCAAGGGGGCTTTATGGAAATGGAAACACCATATATTTT. Its translation: CAWSARGLYGNGNTIYF.

Concerning this clone itself: The junction differs from germline at one of its ends, possibly a read error. The chain links TRBV27 to TRBJ2-1, with 7 bases identical to TRBD1. This CDR3 spans 16 amino acids. Germline loops: CDR1 MNHEY, CDR2 SMNVEV (reference sequence). The CDR3 sequence is CASSPLGTETPDEQFF. The CDR3, as DNA: TGTGCCAGCAGTCCGCTCGGGACAGAGACACCCGATGAACAGTTCTTC.

The gene calls are TRBV4-1 and TRBJ2-7; 13 nucleotides align to TRBD2. Trimming removed 2 bases from V and 4 bases from J; junction bases left unmatched: 5. In germline, CDR1 is MGHRA, CDR2 YSYEKL. This CDR3 region has 16 residues. The chain's CDR3 is CASSQLLAGGYYEQYF. CDR3 in DNA: TGCGCCAGCAGCCAACTACTAGCGGGAGGGTATTACGAGCAGTACTTC.

This rearrangement joins TRBV7-9 to TRBJ2-1; 9 bases map to TRBD2. With V trimmed by 1 base and J by 4 bases, 5 bases remained unmatched. This CDR3 spans 16 amino acids. Per the germline V gene, CDR1 is SEHNR and CDR2 is FQNEAQ (reference sequence). The DNA of the CDR3 is TGTGCCAGCAGCTTAGGTCCTAGCGGGAAATACAATGAGCAGTTCTTC. It codes for CASSLGPSGKYNEQFF.

This clone came up a few times. The chain employs TRBV7-2 and TRBJ2-1; a possible D gene is TRBD2 (7 bases). V was pared by 5 bases and J by 4 bases, with 15 bases between. Germline V lookup: CDR1 SGHTA, CDR2 FQGNSA. The CDR3 loop spans 15 amino acids. Written as DNA, the CDR3 is TGTGCCAGCAGCCCGGGGGGCGGAGCGTACAATGAGCAGTTCTTC. Its translation is CASSPGGGAYNEQFF.

The genes are TRBV5-1 and TRBJ2-1; a weak D match, TRBD2 (6 bases). There are 11 residues in the CDR3. Germline CDR1 reads SGHRS; CDR2 reads YFSETQ. V was shortened by 2 bases and J by 10 bases, with 7 bases between the two germline ends. As DNA, the CDR3 is TGCGCCAGCAGCTTTGCGGGGGAGCAGTTCTTC. Translation: CASSFAGEQFF.

The gene calls are TRBV11-3 and TRBJ2-1; 11 positions agree with TRBD2. V was pared by 5 bases and J by 8 bases, with 5 bases of the junction left unmatched. Germline CDR1 is SGHNT and CDR2 is YENEEA. The CDR3 has 14 residues. CDR3 DNA: TGTGCCAGCAGCACTAGCGGGAGTATCCATGAGCAGTTCTTC. Translation gives CASSTSGSIHEQFF.

The chain links TRBV11-1 to TRBJ1-1, with a weak D call TRBD1 (5 bases). The V gene lost 3 bases and the J gene lost 1 base, with 6 bases spanning the gap. CDR1 and CDR2 from the germline V gene are SGHAT and FQDESV (reference sequence). This CDR3 has 13 amino acids. CDR3 in amino acids: CASSFGQNTEAFF. The DNA for the CDR3 is TGTGCCAGCAGCTTCGGACAGAACACTGAAGCTTTCTTT.

On this clone: A read error may produce the germline difference seen at one junction end. The CDR3 nucleotides read TGTGCTAGCAGCCCGGTGGTGGGACAGGGTAGATACGAGCAGTACTTC. This gives the protein CASSPVVGQGRYEQYF. The genes are TRBV7-7 and TRBJ2-7; TRBD1 matches 9 bases. This CDR3 is built from 16 residues. In germline, CDR1 is SSHAT, CDR2 FNYEAQ (reference sequence).

The V call is TRBV18, the J call TRBJ2-5; 7 bases are shared with TRBD2. The CDR3 has 15 amino acids. The J segment lost 1 base and the V segment lost 3 bases, leaving 5 bases of the junction unmatched. The germline V gene encodes CDR1 KGHSH and CDR2 LQKENI. In nucleotides, the CDR3 is TGTGCCAGCTCACCTGCAGGCGGGGGCCAAGAGACCCAGTACTTC. It encodes CASSPAGGGQETQYF.

The chain couples TRBV19 to TRBJ1-2; D is possibly TRBD1 (5 bases). V lost 7 bases to trimming and J lost 2 bases, with 11 bases between them. This CDR3 comprises 13 residues. Germline lookup yields CDR1 LNHDA and CDR2 SQIVND (reference sequence). The CDR3 region has the DNA TGTGCCAGTACTTCGACAGAGAACTATGGCTACACCTTC. It yields the protein CASTSTENYGYTF.

This clone was picked up one time. The gene calls are TRBV4-3 and TRBJ2-1, with 8 nucleotides matching TRBD2. Trimming cost V 4 bases and J 9 bases; bases outside gene matches: 8. This CDR3 is built from 14 residues. CDR1 LGHNA and CDR2 YSLEER come from the germline V gene. The CDR3 loop reads CASSLSRAGVEQFF. The DNA for the CDR3 is TGCGCCAGCAGCCTCTCCCGAGCGGGGGTTGAGCAGTTCTTC.